These 20 T cell receptor beta chains came from one sample sequenced in a study of neoadjuvant anti-PD-1 for oral cavity cancer. Sample time point: after neoadjuvant nivolumab, at surgical resection. The protocol was immunoSEQ multiplex PCR, while the TCRdb copy is restricted to in-frame clones and leaves out a portion. The repertoire includes approximately 9,700 clones, 68% of them detected once, and 4% to 4.5% sits in the top ten. Here the sequenced sample was PBMCs, taken after nivolumab (anti-PD-1) treatment. The receptors here all came from a person between 35 and 79 years old with oral cavity squamous cell carcinoma.

Here the CDR3 DNA reads TGCGCCAGCAGTGATCCAGGGGAACGAGCCAAAAACATTCAGTACTTC. Residues: CASSDPGERAKNIQYF. The rearrangement links TRBV10-1 to TRBJ2-4; D might be TRBD1 (6 bases). CDR1 is WNHNN and CDR2 is SYGVQD in the germline V gene (reference sequence). Trimming cost V 3 bases and J 0 bases, with 12 bases left between them. This CDR3 is 16 amino acids long.

This clone was seen only a few times. The genes are TRBV2 and TRBJ2-1; 8 positions agree with TRBD1. The CDR3 contains 15 residues. With V trimmed by 6 bases and J by 5 bases, 9 bases remained unmatched. Germline lookup yields CDR1 SNHLY and CDR2 FYNNEI. The chain's CDR3 is CASRPGTGANNEQFF. The CDR3 nucleotides read TGTGCCAGCAGACCCGGGACAGGTGCGAACAATGAGCAGTTCTTC. Variable domain in full (rest from reference TRBV2 and TRBJ2-1): EPEVTQTPSHQVTQMGQEVILRCVPISNHLYFYWYRQILGQKVEFLVSFYNNEISEKSEIFDDQFSVERPDGSNFTLKIRSTKLEDSAMYFCASRPGTGANNEQFFGPGTRLTVL.

This clone showed up just a few times. This rearrangement joins TRBV5-1 to TRBJ1-1; D is perhaps TRBD1 (5 bases). Germline V gene lookup returns CDR1 SGHRS and CDR2 YFSETQ. The CDR3 sequence is 13 residues long. The V gene lost 2 bases and the J gene lost 9 bases, with 14 bases spanning the gap. This CDR3 reads CASSLWGTKQAFF. The CDR3 nucleotides read TGCGCCAGCAGCTTATGGGGGACCAAACAAGCTTTCTTT. Full variable domain (rest looked up from reference TRBV5-1 and TRBJ1-1): KAGVTQTPRYLIKTRGQQVTLSCSPISGHRSVSWYQQTPGQGLQFLFEYFSETQRNKGNFPGRFSGRQFSNSRSEMNVSTLELGDSALYLCASSLWGTKQAFFGQGTRLTVV.

This clone has only a few counts. The chain has TRBV5-1 and TRBJ1-2; 11 bases match TRBD1. CDR3 length: 15 residues. J was trimmed by 7 bases and V by 2 bases; bases with no gene match: 7. Germline assignment: CDR1 SGHRS and CDR2 YFSETQ. CDR3 nucleotide sequence: TGCGCCAGCAGCTTAACCGGGACAGGGGGTTCTGGCTACACCTTC. Its protein is CASSLTGTGGSGYTF.

This clone occurred a few times. The CDR3 region has the DNA TGTGCCAGCCTGGGGGGGAACACTGAAGCTTTCTTT. This encodes CASLGGNTEAFF. The rearrangement uses TRBV6-6 and TRBJ1-1; D might be TRBD1 (5 bases). CDR3 length equals 12 residues. Germline V gives CDR1 MNHNY, CDR2 SVGAGI (reference sequence). V was cut by 8 bases and J by 1 base, with 8 bases left in between.

This clone appeared a few times. The V call is TRBV4-1, the J call TRBJ2-7, with 7 bases fitting TRBD1. J gave up 2 bases and V 3 bases, and 10 bases lay outside the gene matches. CDR3 length: 16 amino acids. Per the germline V gene, CDR1 is MGHRA and CDR2 is YSYEKL. CDR3 nucleotides: TGCGCCAGCAGCCAGACCGACAGGGTTAGCCCCTACGAGCAGTACTTC. It codes for CASSQTDRVSPYEQYF.

J is TRBJ2-7 and V is TRBV7-2; D ambiguous. The CDR3 covers 12 residues. Trimming pared 3 bases from V and 2 bases from J, leaving 5 bases between. Per germline, CDR1 SGHTA and CDR2 FQGNSA. DNA for the CDR3: TGTGCCAGCAGCTTCGGTACCTACGAGCAGTACTTC. It specifies CASSFGTYEQYF.

This chain joins TRBV7-2 and TRBJ1-5; D unresolved. Per the germline V gene, CDR1 is SGHTA and CDR2 is FQGNSA. With 1 base removed from V and 5 bases from J, the gap between germline ends came to 15 bases. The CDR3 consists of 16 residues. Here the CDR3 DNA reads TGTGCCAGCAGCTTAGAAGGTGCAGGTCGTTATCAGCCCCAGCATTTT. It is translated as CASSLEGAGRYQPQHF.

This clone came up a few times. The chain links TRBV9 to TRBJ1-1, with a weak D call TRBD1 (5 bases). The germline V gene has CDR1 SGDLS and CDR2 YYNGEE. V dropped 4 bases and J dropped 4 bases, with 14 bases sitting between them. The CDR3 spans 14 residues. The CDR3 reads CASSPGHDLTEAFF. As DNA, the CDR3 is TGTGCCAGCAGCCCCGGACACGACCTCACTGAAGCTTTCTTT.

This chain connects TRBV14 to TRBJ2-5; no clear D. The germline gives CDR1 SGHDN, CDR2 FVKESK. V was cut by 3 bases and J by 5 bases, with 10 bases left in between. CDR3 length: 13 residues. The CDR3 loop is CASSQGLAETQYF. In nucleotides, the CDR3 is TGTGCCAGCAGCCAGGGCCTGGCGGAGACCCAGTACTTC.

V usage is TRBV5-8 and J usage is TRBJ2-1; the match to TRBD2 covers 10 bases. The CDR3 has 15 residues. V was clipped by 0 bases and J by 7 bases; unmatched bases: 4. CDR1 is SGHTS and CDR2 is YDEGEE in the germline V gene. As DNA, the CDR3 is TGTGCCAGCAGCTTGGCTAGCGGGGGATTGAATGAGCAGTTCTTC. This sequence encodes CASSLASGGLNEQFF.

This chain uses TRBV10-1 with TRBJ1-1; 7 bases agree with TRBD1. The V and J ends lost 3 bases and 1 base, in that order; junction bases with no gene match: 2. Germline V CDR1 and CDR2: WNHNN, SYGVQD (reference sequence). The CDR3 is 14 amino acids. Written as DNA, the CDR3 is TGCGCCAGCAGTGAAGGGGGCGCGAACACTGAAGCTTTCTTT. This translates into CASSEGGANTEAFF.

This clone is medium-sized. V is TRBV6-5 and J is TRBJ2-2, with 11 bases aligning to TRBD1. This CDR3 spans 14 amino acids. Germline CDR1 MNHEY, CDR2 SVGAGI. The ends lost 6 bases at V and 3 bases at J; junction bases unmatched: 0. The CDR3 DNA follows: TGTGCCAGCAGGGGACAGGGGGACACCGGGGAGCTGTTTTTT. Its protein product is CASRGQGDTGELFF.

CDR3 protein: CASGRQGRRGYGYTF. CDR3 DNA: TGTGCCAGCGGCAGACAGGGGCGACGTGGCTATGGCTACACCTTC. The V call is TRBV2, the J call TRBJ1-2, with 8 nucleotides matching TRBD1. Germline V gene lookup returns CDR1 SNHLY and CDR2 FYNNEI. This CDR3 region has 15 residues. V trimming: 8 bases; J trimming: 4 bases; junction bases outside the gene matches: 12.

The rearrangement uses TRBV7-8 and TRBJ2-2; the D is unclear. V gave up 0 bases and J gave up 4 bases, with 12 bases separating them. CDR1 and CDR2 from the germline V gene are SGHVS and FQNEAQ. The CDR3 contains 16 residues. CDR3 region: CASSLALGSFTGELFF. CDR3 DNA sequence: TGTGCCAGCAGCTTAGCGCTGGGTAGCTTCACCGGGGAGCTGTTTTTT.

This chain uses TRBV7-2 with TRBJ2-1; 7 positions match TRBD2. V was pared by 3 bases and J by 3 bases, with 2 bases of the junction left unmatched. The CDR3 loop spans 14 amino acids. The germline V gene has CDR1 SGHTA and CDR2 FQGNSA. The CDR3 region has the DNA TGTGCCAGCAGCTTTGGGGGGGGCTACAATGAGCAGTTCTTC. Protein sequence: CASSFGGGYNEQFF.

J is TRBJ2-3 and V is TRBV13; 8 nucleotides align to TRBD1. The CDR3 loop spans 12 amino acids. Germline CDR1 reads PRHDT; CDR2 reads FYEKMQ (reference sequence). Trimming took 5 bases from V and 9 from J; bases not matched to a gene: 4. The CDR3 nucleotides read TGTGCCAGCAGCCTAGACAGGGGAACGCAGTATTTT. Protein sequence: CASSLDRGTQYF.

This chain connects TRBV5-8 to TRBJ1-5; the D gene is possibly TRBD1 (6 bases). Germline CDR1 is SGHTS and CDR2 is YDEGEE. This CDR3 region has 15 residues. V was trimmed by 4 bases and J by 0 bases, leaving 11 bases between them. CDR3: CASSRGDGSNQPQHF. For the CDR3, the DNA is TGTGCCAGCAGCAGGGGGGACGGTAGCAATCAGCCCCAGCATTTT.

This clone showed up just once. The chain combines TRBV15 with TRBJ1-6, with 9 nucleotides matching TRBD1. The J segment lost 1 base and the V segment lost 6 bases, leaving 1 base of the junction unmatched. The CDR3 has 15 amino acids. The germline V gene encodes CDR1 LNHNV and CDR2 YYDKDF (reference sequence). CDR3 DNA sequence: TGTGCCACCAGGACAGGGGGTTCCTATAATTCACCCCTCCACTTT. This encodes CATRTGGSYNSPLHF.

The V call is TRBV6-5, the J call TRBJ1-1; 7 positions agree with TRBD1. CDR3 length equals 15 residues. The J segment lost 0 bases and the V segment lost 5 bases, leaving 6 bases of the junction unmatched. Germline V gives CDR1 MNHEY, CDR2 SVGAGI. The CDR3 loop reads CASSPGQYMNTEAFF. CDR3 nucleotides: TGTGCCAGCAGTCCGGGACAGTACATGAACACTGAAGCTTTCTTT.